This entry concerns a single T cell receptor (beta chain). Its specificity is not known. The survey-level immunoSEQ assay was used. Assay used: immunoSEQ multiplex PCR; TCRdb lists only in-frame clones, some missing. The table lists 95,000 or so clones, less than 80% of them singletons, with 2% in the top ten. This sample stems from a study of fetal regulatory T cell absence and autoimmunity. About the research overall: Without clinical diabetes, IPEX patients showed exocrine pancreas autoimmunity.

Overall study findings and caveats: Some top pancreas TCR clones were over 95-fold enriched versus cord blood. In IPEX, the enrichment was taken to support antigen-driven autoimmunity before birth.

The ends were cut back, 6 bases at V and 5 bases at J, with 10 bases in the middle. CDR3 length equals 13 residues. Germline V gives CDR1 LNHDA, CDR2 SQIVND (reference sequence). The V call is TRBV19, the J call TRBJ2-2, with D maybe TRBD1 (5 bases). The sequencing input was pancreas tissue. This clonotype was sampled from a male donor with IPEX syndrome. The CDR3 loop is CASRGRITGELFF. Here the CDR3 DNA reads TGTGCCAGTAGGGGGCGGATAACCGGGGAGCTGTTTTTT. The full variable domain, in which reference TRBV19 and TRBJ2-2 provide the parts outside the CDR3, is DGGITQSPKYLFRKEGQNVTLSCEQNLNHDAMYWYRQDPGQGLRLIYYSQIVNDFQKGDIAEGYSVSREKKESFPLTVTSAQKNPTAFYLCASRGRITGELFFGEGSRLTVL.